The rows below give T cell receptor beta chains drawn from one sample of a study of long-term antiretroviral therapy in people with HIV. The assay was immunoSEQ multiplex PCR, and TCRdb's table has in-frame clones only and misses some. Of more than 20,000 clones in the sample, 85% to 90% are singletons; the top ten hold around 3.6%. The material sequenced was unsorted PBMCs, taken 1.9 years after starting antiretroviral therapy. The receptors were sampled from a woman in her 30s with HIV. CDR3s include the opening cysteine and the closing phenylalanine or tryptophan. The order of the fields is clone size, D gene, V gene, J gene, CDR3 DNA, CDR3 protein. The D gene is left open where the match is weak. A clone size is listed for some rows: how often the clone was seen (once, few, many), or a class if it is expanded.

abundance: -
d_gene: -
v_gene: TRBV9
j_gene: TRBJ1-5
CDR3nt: TGTGCCAGCAGCGTCGGGGGGACAACGAATCAGCCCCAGCATTTT
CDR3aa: CASSVGGTTNQPQHF

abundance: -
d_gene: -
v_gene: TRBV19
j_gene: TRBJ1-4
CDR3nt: TGTGCCAGTAGTCCCGGGGGCCCTAATGAAAAACTGTTTTTT
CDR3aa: CASSPGGPNEKLFF

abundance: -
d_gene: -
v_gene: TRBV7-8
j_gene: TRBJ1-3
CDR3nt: TGTGCCAGCAGCTTAGGAGTGTCCTCTGGAAACACCATATATTTT
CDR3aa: CASSLGVSSGNTIYF

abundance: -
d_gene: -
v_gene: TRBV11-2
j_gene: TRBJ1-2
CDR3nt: TGTGCCAGCAGCTTAGGAATTTTTGACCCAACGAACTATGGCTACACCTTC
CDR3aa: CASSLGIFDPTNYGYTF

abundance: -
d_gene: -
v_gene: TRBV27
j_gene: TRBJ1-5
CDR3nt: TGTGCCAGCGCGACCGGAGGCCAGCCCCAGCATTTT
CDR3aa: CASATGGQPQHF

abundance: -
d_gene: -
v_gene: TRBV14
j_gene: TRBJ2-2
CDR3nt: TGTGCCAGCAGCCAGGGAAGCGGCACCGGGGAGCTGTTTTTT
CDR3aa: CASSQGSGTGELFF

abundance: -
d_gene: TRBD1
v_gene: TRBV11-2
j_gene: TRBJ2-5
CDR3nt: TGTGCCAGCAGCTTAGACCGAAACCGTGACAGGGCCGGAAGACTTGGGACCCAGTACTTC
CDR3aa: CASSLDRNRDRAGRLGTQYF

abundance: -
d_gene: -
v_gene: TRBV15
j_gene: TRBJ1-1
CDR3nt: TGTGCCACCAGTAAACCCACAGGAAACACTGAAGCTTTCTTT
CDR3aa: CATSKPTGNTEAFF

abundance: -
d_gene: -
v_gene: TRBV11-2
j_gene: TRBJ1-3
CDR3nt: TGTGCCAGCAGCTTAGATTGGGGAAAGGGACCCAGCTCTGGAAACACCATATATTTT
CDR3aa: CASSLDWGKGPSSGNTIYF

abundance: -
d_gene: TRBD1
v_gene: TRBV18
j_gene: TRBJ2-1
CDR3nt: TGTGCCAGCTCACCAAGACAGGGGTCCAACAATGAGCAGTTCTTC
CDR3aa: CASSPRQGSNNEQFF

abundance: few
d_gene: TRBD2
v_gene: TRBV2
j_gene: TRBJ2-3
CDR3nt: TGTGCCAGCAGCGGGGGGGCCATTCGATCCACAGATACGCAGTATTTT
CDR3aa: CASSGGAIRSTDTQYF

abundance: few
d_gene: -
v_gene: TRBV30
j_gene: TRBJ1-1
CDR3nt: TGTGCCTGGAGTCAACAGTCCACTGAAGCTTTCTTT
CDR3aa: CAWSQQSTEAFF

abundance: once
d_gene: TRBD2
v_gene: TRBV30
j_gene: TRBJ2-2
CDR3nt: TGTGCCTGGAGAAGGGCTAGCGGGGGGAACACCGGGGAGCTGTTTTTT
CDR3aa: CAWRRASGGNTGELFF

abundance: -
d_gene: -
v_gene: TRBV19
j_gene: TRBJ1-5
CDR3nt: TGTGCCAGTAGTACCCCCTGGGCCGCCCAGCATTTT
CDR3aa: CASSTPWAAQHF

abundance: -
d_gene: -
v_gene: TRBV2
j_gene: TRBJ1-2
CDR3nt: TGTGCCAGCAGTGAAGCGCTTCTAACAGATCCTACTAACTATGGCTACACCTTC
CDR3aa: CASSEALLTDPTNYGYTF

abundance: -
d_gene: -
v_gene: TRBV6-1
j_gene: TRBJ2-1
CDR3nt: TGTGCCAGCATTACAGGCGGTTTGGGAAAGGGTGAGCAGTTCTTC
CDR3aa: CASITGGLGKGEQFF

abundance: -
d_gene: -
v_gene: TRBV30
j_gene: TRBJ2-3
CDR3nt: TGTGCCTGGAGTGTGGCCCTGGCTAGCACAGATACGCAGTATTTT
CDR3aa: CAWSVALASTDTQYF

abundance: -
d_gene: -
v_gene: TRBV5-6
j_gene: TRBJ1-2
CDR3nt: TGTGCCAGCAGCCCCTCGTCTAACTATGGCTACACCTTC
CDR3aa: CASSPSSNYGYTF

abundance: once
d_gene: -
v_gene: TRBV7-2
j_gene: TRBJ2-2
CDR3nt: TGTGCCAGCAGCTTATTGAGGTTAACGATGGGGGAGCTGTTTTTT
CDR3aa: CASSLLRLTMGELFF

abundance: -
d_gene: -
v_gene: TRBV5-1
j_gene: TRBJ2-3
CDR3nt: TGCGCCAGCAGCTTGGCAGGCTCTAGCACAGATACGCAGTATTTT
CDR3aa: CASSLAGSSTDTQYF

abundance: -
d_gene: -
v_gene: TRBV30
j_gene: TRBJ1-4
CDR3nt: TGTGCCTGGAGACAGGGCCCTAATGAAAAACTGTTTTTT
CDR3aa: CAWRQGPNEKLFF

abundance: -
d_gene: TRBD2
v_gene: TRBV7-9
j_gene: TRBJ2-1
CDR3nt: TGTGCCAGCAGCCCCAGCGGGGGCTCCCACAATGAGCAGTTCTTC
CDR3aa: CASSPSGGSHNEQFF

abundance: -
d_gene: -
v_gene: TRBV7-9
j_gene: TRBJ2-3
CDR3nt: TGTGCCAGCAGCTCAACAGCAGATACGCAGTATTTT
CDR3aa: CASSSTADTQYF

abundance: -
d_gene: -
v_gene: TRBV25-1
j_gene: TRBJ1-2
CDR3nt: TGTGCCAGCAGTGATTTCGATGACAGGCTGATTTCCGTAAGTGGCTACACCTTC
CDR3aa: CASSDFDDRLISVSGYTF

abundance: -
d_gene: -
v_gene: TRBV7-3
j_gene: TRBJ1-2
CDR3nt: TGTGCCAGCAGCTTAACAGGGGACTATGGCTACACCTTC
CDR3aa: CASSLTGDYGYTF

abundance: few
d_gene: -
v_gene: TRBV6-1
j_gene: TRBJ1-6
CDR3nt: TGTGCCAGCAGTGAATCTGCCCCTCAGGTGACACCCCTCCACTTT
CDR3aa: CASSESAPQVTPLHF

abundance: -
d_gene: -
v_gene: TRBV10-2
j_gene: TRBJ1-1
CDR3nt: TGCGCCAGCAAGCACACAACGGTGACTGAAGCTTTCTTT
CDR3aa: CASKHTTVTEAFF

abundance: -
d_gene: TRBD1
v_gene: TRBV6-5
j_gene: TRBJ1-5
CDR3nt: TGTGCCAGCAGCCCCCGCGGGACAGTCAATCAGCCCCAGCATTTT
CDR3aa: CASSPRGTVNQPQHF

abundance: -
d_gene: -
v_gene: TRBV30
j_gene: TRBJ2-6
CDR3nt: TGTGCCTGGAGTGTAGGGACTGGGGCCAACGTCCTGACTTTC
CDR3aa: CAWSVGTGANVLTF

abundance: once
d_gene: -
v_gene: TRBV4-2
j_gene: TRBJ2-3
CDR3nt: TGTGCCAGCAGCCAAGTAGAAGCGGGCACAGATACGCAGTATTTT
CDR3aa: CASSQVEAGTDTQYF

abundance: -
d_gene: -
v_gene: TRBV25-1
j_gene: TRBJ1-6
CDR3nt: TGTGCCAGCAGTGAATTCGGCAGGGAGAGCTTCGGTTCACCCCTCCACTTT
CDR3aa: CASSEFGRESFGSPLHF

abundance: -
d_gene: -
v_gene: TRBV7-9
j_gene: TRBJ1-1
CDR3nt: TGTGCCAGCAGCTTAAACCTCCTGAGCACTGAAGCTTTCTTT
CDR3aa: CASSLNLLSTEAFF

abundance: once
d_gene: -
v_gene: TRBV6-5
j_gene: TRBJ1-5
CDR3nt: TGTGCCAGCAGGGGGTTTTTGGGTCAGCCCCAGCATTTT
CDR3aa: CASRGFLGQPQHF

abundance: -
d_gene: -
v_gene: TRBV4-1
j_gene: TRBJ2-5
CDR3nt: TGCGCCAGCAGCCTAGGGGGACTCGAGACCCAGTACTTC
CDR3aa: CASSLGGLETQYF

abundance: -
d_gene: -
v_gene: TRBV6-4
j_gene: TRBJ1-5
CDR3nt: TGTGCCAGCAGACCCCGGGTTGGGAGCAATCAGCCCCAGCATTTT
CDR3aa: CASRPRVGSNQPQHF

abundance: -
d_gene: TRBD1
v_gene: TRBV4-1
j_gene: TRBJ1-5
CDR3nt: TGCGCCAGCAGCCAGTTTTACAGGGGGCTGAATCAGCCCCAGCATTTT
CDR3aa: CASSQFYRGLNQPQHF

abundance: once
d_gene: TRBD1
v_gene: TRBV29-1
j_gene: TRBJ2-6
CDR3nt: TGCAGCCTTGGAAGAAAAACAGGGGGCGCGTCTGGGGCCAACGTCCTGACTTTC
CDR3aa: CSLGRKTGGASGANVLTF

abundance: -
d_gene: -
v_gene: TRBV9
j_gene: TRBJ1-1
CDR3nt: TGTGCCAGCAGCGCAGGACCGGTGAACACTGAAGCTTTCTTT
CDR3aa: CASSAGPVNTEAFF